This T cell receptor beta chain derives from a study of T cell responses to AZD1222 COVID-19 vaccine. In the study overall: Second-dose timings of about 4 or about 12 weeks were pooled. Study results and caveats: When two AZD1222 doses had been given, Spike-specific TCR breadth and depth rose. The peak T cell response came first, and repertoires were sampled only after it. Clonal diversity was possibly underestimated, and the donors were mostly white British, with more females.

Germline CDR1 and CDR2: ENHRY and SYGVKD. CDR3 length equals 14 residues. V lost 4 bases to trimming and J lost 5 bases, with 14 bases between them. As to this clone: Its cognate antigen is unknown.

The assay was immunoSEQ multiplex PCR, and TCRdb's table has in-frame clones only and misses some. The sample consists of approximately 100,000 clones, 92% of them appearing once. Here the sequenced sample was peripheral blood, taken on day 0 of AZD1222 vaccination. The V call is TRBV10-3, the J call TRBJ1-1; D is unresolved. The sequence was obtained from an adult in good health. CDR3 DNA sequence: TGTGCCATCAGTGCTGGAGGGCGGGATACTGAAGCTTTCTTT. This translates into CAISAGGRDTEAFF.